This TCR beta chain came from a study of cytomegalovirus exposure and HLA in healthy donors. Overall study context: In an earlier analysis, 95 million to 140 million unique TCR beta sequences were found from some 170 million T cells. General study findings and limits: Per a prior analysis, the majority of TCR beta V segments were productive roughly 87% or roughly 30% of the time. Upon later analysis, TCR association rates were observed to vary by HLA locus, being highest for DRB1 and lowest for HLA-C. The study flagged approximately 180 TCR beta chains as cytomegalovirus-associated.

The germline V gene encodes CDR1 MNHEY and CDR2 SMNVEV (reference sequence). The CDR3 spans 14 residues. V dropped 8 bases and J dropped 2; count of bases not matched to a gene: 7. This PCR relied on a set of 60 Vbeta primers and 13 Jbeta primers. Profiled with immunoSEQ multiplex PCR; TCRdb holds only in-frame clones, not every one. The table records over 150,000 clones, approximately 81% of them present only once. A remark on this clone: Its antigen remains unknown.

The clonotype was recovered from a boy aged 2 to 9 in good health and CMV-seronegative. Sequenced input: PBMCs. The V gene is TRBV27, the J gene TRBJ2-3, with 7 bases lining up with TRBD2. The chain's CDR3 is CASCPSGTTDTQYF. CDR3 DNA: TGTGCCAGCTGCCCTAGCGGAACCACAGATACGCAGTATTTT.